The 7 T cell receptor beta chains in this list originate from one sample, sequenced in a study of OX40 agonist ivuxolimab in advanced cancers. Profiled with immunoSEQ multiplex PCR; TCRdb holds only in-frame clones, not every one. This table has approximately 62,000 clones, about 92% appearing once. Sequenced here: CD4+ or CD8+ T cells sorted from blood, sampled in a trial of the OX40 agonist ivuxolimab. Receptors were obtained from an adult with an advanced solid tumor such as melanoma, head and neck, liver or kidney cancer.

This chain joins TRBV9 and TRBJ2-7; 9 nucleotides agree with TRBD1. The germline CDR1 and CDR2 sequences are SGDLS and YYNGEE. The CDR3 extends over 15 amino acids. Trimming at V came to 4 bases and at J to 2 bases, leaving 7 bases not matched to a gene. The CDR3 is CASSPPGTGTYEQYF. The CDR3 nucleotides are TGTGCCAGCAGCCCCCCAGGGACAGGGACCTACGAGCAGTACTTC.

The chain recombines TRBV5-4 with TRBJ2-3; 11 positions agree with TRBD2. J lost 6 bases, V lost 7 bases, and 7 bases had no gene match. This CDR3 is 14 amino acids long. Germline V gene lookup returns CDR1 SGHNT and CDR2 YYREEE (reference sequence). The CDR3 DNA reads TGTGCCAGCTCTACTAGCGGGAGTTGGGATACGCAGTATTTT. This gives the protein CASSTSGSWDTQYF.

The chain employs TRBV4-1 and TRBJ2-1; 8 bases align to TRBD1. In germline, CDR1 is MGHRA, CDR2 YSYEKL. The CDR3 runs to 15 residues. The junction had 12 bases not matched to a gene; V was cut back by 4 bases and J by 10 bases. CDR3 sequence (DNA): TGCGCCAGCAGCCTTCTGGGACAGGCCTTCGGGGAGCAGTTCTTC. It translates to CASSLLGQAFGEQFF.

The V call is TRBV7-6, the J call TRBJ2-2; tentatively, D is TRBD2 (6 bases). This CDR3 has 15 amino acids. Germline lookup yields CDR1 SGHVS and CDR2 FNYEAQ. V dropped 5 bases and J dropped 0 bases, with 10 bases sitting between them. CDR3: CASSLGTANTGELFF. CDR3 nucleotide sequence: TGTGCCAGCAGCCTCGGGACTGCGAACACCGGGGAGCTGTTTTTT.

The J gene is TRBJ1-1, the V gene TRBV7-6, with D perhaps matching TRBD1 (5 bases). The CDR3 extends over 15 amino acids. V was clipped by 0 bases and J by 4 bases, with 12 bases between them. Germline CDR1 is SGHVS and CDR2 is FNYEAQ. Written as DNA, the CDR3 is TGTGCCAGCAGCTTAGCGGGGGTATATGGCACTGAAGCTTTCTTT. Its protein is CASSLAGVYGTEAFF.

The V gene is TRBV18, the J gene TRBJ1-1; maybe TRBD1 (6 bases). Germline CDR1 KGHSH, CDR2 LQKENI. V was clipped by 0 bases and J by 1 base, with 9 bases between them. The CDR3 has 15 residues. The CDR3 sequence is CASSPPKGGNTEAFF. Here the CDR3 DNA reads TGTGCCAGCTCACCACCAAAGGGGGGGAACACTGAAGCTTTCTTT.

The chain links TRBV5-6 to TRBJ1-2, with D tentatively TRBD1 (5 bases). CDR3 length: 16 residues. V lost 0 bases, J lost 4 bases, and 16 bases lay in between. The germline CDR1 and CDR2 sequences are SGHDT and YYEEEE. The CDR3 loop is CASSLVGRDPGYGYTF. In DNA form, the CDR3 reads TGTGCCAGCAGCTTGGTTGGCAGGGATCCGGGCTATGGCTACACCTTC.